This entry lists 14 T cell receptor beta chains sequenced from one sample in a study of glioma-infiltrating T cells. Using RNA template, CDR3s of TCR alpha and beta were amplified with iRepertoire arm-PCR. One entry per CDR3 protein results from TCRdb running MiXCR on the multiplex PCR reads. The profile shows more than 300,000 distinct CDR3 sequences, approximately 42% of them singletons. Input material: glioma tissue, nonneoplastic brain tissue, or PBMCs (not recorded which). Receptors were obtained from a human donor with low-grade glioma or glioblastoma, undergoing nonglioma brain surgery, or in good health (not recorded which).

This chain links TRBV6-4 with TRBJ1-2, with D perhaps TRBD1 (6 bases). Trimming removed 5 bases at V and 8 bases at J, with 15 bases between. The CDR3 spans 13 residues. The germline gives CDR1 MRHNA, CDR2 SNTAGT. CDR3 protein: CASSSTGPWGYTF. The CDR3 coding sequence is TGTGCCAGCAGTTCCACAGGGCCCTGGGGCTACACCTTC.

A note on this clonotype: The conserved phenylalanine or tryptophan normally closing the CDR3 is absent here, so this likely arose from a read error. The rearrangement links TRBV24-1 to TRBJ2-7; D perhaps matches TRBD2 (6 bases). The CDR3 totals 15 residues. Germline CDR1 KGHDR, CDR2 SFDVKD. V lost 4 bases and J lost 2, with 14 bases in between. The CDR3 sequence: CATSDSKEGTYEQYY. The CDR3 DNA follows: TGTGCCACCAGTGACTCCAAGGAGGGGACCTACGAGCAGTACTAC.

This clonotype was counted many times. J is TRBJ2-7 and V is TRBV6-5; 10 bases are a match to TRBD2. The V segment lost 0 bases and the J segment 3 bases; nucleotides outside the gene matches: 5. The CDR3 contains 16 residues. From germline, CDR1 is MNHEY and CDR2 SVGAGI. In nucleotides, the CDR3 is TGTGCCAGCAGTTACTCTTGGACTAGCGGCATCTACGAGCAGTACTTC. Protein sequence: CASSYSWTSGIYEQYF.

This clonotype was detected ten times or more. The chain employs TRBV6-2 or TRBV6-3 and TRBJ1-1; D is unresolved. V gave up 6 bases and J gave up 2 bases, with 19 bases separating them. The CDR3 extends over 16 amino acids. Germline V CDR1 and CDR2: MNHEY, SVGEGT. CDR3 bases: TGTGCCAGCAGGAACTACCACAGAGTGATTAACACTGAAGCTTTCTTT. Protein product: CASRNYHRVINTEAFF.

With respect to this clonotype: One base away lies a much larger clone, so this may be a sequencing read error. The DNA of the CDR3 is TGTGCCAGCAGCAGAGGACTAGCGGGAGCACATACGCAGTATTTT. Protein product: CASSRGLAGAHTQYF. V and J are TRBV27 and TRBJ2-3, with TRBD2 identical over 13 bases. This CDR3 has 15 residues. Germline assignment: CDR1 MNHEY and CDR2 SMNVEV (reference sequence). Trimming removed 6 bases from V and 7 bases from J; junction bases left unmatched: 7.

V usage is TRBV4-3 and J usage is TRBJ2-3; perhaps D is TRBD1 or TRBD2 (5 bases each). The CDR3 extends over 16 amino acids. Trimming stripped 3 bases from V and 4 bases from J, with 17 bases between. Germline CDR1 is LGHNA and CDR2 is YSLEER. Here the CDR3 DNA reads TGCGCCAGCAGCCAGTCAGAGGGGCAAGGGGCAGATACGCAGTATTTT. Translating gives CASSQSEGQGADTQYF.

Worth noting for this clonotype: A much larger clone lies a single base off, so this may be a read error. No conserved phenylalanine or tryptophan is present at the end of the CDR3, so a read error is the likely explanation. V usage is TRBV20-1 and J usage is TRBJ1-1; 10 nucleotides line up with TRBD1. Trimming cost V 6 bases and J 1 base; bases outside gene matches: 5. There are 14 residues in the CDR3. Germline values: CDR1 DFQATT, CDR2 SNEGSKA (reference sequence). CDR3: CSAIRDRGNTEAFL. In DNA, the CDR3 is TGCAGTGCAATCCGGGACAGGGGGAACACTGAAGCTTTCCTT.

This clonotype was observed at least ten times. The chain is built from TRBV6-2 or TRBV6-3 and TRBJ2-3; TRBD2 might be the D (6 bases). V was shortened by 2 bases and J by 7 bases, with 13 bases between the two germline ends. Germline CDR1 and CDR2: MNHEY and SVGEGT. The CDR3 totals 14 residues. For the CDR3, the DNA is TGTGCCAGCAGTTACCGCGGGACTTCCAATACGCAGTATTTT. Its translation is CASSYRGTSNTQYF.

With regard to this clonotype: A read error is possible here, since a much larger clone lies one base away. The CDR3 DNA sequence: TGTGCCAGCAGTTTGAGAAACAGATACACTGGAGCTTTCTTT. This translates into CASSLRNRYTGAFF. This rearrangement joins TRBV27 to TRBJ1-1; no clear D. Germline CDR1 and CDR2: MNHEY and SMNVEV (reference sequence). The CDR3 sequence is 14 residues long.

This chain links TRBV7-2 with TRBJ1-1, with a possible D match to TRBD1 (6 bases). The CDR3 runs 14 residues. The germline CDR1 and CDR2 sequences are SGHTA and FQGNSA. Trimming removed 6 bases at V and 4 bases at J, with 15 bases between. Here the CDR3 reads CASSRQGHITEAFF. Here the CDR3 DNA reads TGTGCCAGCAGTCGTCAGGGACACATCACTGAAGCTTTCTTT.

This sequence joins TRBV30 and TRBJ1-1, with TRBD1 matching 7 bases. This CDR3 comprises 12 residues. Germline V CDR1 and CDR2: GTSNPN, SVGIG (reference sequence). J was trimmed by 6 bases and V by 2 bases; bases with no gene match: 3. The CDR3 DNA reads TGTGCCTGGAGTAGGGACAGACCTGAAGCTTTCTTT. Protein sequence: CAWSRDRPEAFF. Drawing the rest from reference TRBV30 and TRBJ1-1, the complete variable domain is SQTIHQWPATLVQPVGSPLSLECTVEGTSNPNLYWYRQAAGRGLQLLFYSVGIGQISSEVPQNLSASRPQDRQFILSSKKLLLSDSGFYLCAWSRDRPEAFFGQGTRLTVV.

This chain links TRBV7-3 with TRBJ2-3; perhaps D is TRBD1 or TRBD2 (6 bases each). V was shortened by 5 bases and J by 0 bases, with 24 bases between the two germline ends. The CDR3 loop spans 19 amino acids. Per germline, CDR1 SGHTA and CDR2 FQGTGA. The CDR3 nucleotides read TGTGCCAGCAGCCCAACAGGGAATAGCGGAGCCACTAGCACAGATACGCAGTATTTT. It codes for CASSPTGNSGATSTDTQYF.

This clonotype has only a few counts. The J gene is TRBJ2-5, the V gene TRBV5-4; 7 bases map to TRBD1. CDR1 is SGHNT, CDR2 YYREEE, per germline (reference sequence). V shed 5 bases, J shed 5 bases, and the junction held 9 bases outside the gene matches. The CDR3 has 14 amino acids. The CDR3 spells CASRPDRASETQYF. CDR3 DNA sequence: TGTGCCAGCAGGCCCGACAGGGCATCCGAGACCCAGTACTTC.

This chain joins TRBV25-1 and TRBJ2-7, with TRBD2 matching 12 bases. Germline CDR1 and CDR2: MGHDK and SYGVNS. With 9 bases clipped from V and 0 bases from J, the junction kept 6 bases outside the gene matches. The CDR3 is 15 amino acids. CDR3 protein: CARGPTSGSSYEQYF. The CDR3 nucleotides are TGTGCCAGAGGCCCGACTAGCGGGAGCTCCTACGAGCAGTACTTC.